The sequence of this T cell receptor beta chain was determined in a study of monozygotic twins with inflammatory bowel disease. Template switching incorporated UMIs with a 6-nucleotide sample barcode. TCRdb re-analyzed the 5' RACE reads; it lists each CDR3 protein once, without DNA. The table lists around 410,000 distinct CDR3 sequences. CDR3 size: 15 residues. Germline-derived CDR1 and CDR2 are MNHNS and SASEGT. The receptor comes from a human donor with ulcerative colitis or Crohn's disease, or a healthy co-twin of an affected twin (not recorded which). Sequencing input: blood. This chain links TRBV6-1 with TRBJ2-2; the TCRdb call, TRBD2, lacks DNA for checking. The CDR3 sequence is CASSGRVANTGELFF.